This T cell receptor (beta chain) was captured in a study of blood T cell repertoires in COVID-19. About the research overall: Samples representing acute and convalescent COVID-19 were sourced from the United States, Italy and Spain. PBMCs, B-cell-depleted T cells, or T cells were the source of the cDNA or gDNA that made up the material.

Original data processing: By means of reference gene primer amplification, nucleated cell counts were estimated. The method was immunoSEQ multiplex PCR; TCRdb's version includes in-frame clones alone and lacks a portion of them. The V and J calls and clone size are taken from that table; D and trimming were inferred from the DNA. The sample contains roughly 13,000 clones, roughly three quarters of which appear only once. The sample consisted of peripheral blood. This receptor was taken from a human donor in a cohort sampled during active COVID-19.

The CDR3 reads CASRNSGQGRTEAFF. The CDR3 DNA reads as TGTGCCAGCAGGAATTCGGGACAGGGCAGAACTGAAGCTTTCTTT. This chain joins TRBV6-6 and TRBJ1-1, with TRBD1 matching 9 bases. V was pared by 6 bases and J by 5 bases, with 10 bases of the junction left unmatched. In germline, CDR1 is MNHNY, CDR2 SVGAGI (reference sequence). The CDR3 loop spans 15 amino acids.